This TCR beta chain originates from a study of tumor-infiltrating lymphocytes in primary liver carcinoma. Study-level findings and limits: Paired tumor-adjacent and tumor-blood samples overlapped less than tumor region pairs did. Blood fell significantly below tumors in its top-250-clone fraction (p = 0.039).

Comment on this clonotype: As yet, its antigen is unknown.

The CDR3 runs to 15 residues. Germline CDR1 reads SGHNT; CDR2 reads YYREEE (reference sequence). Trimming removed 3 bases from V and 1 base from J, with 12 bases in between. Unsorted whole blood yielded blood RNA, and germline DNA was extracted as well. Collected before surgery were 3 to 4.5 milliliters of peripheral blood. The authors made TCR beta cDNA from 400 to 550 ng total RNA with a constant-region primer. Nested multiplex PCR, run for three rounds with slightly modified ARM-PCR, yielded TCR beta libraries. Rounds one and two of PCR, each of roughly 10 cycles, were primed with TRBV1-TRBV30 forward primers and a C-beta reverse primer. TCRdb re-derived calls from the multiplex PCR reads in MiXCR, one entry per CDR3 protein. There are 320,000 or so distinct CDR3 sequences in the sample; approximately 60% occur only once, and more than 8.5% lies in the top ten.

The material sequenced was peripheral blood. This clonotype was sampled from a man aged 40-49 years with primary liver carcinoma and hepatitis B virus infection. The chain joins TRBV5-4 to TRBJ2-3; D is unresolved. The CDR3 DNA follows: TGTGCCAGCAGCTCCGCCTCGGTGCGCACAGATACGCAGTATTTT. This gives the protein CASSSASVRTDTQYF.